This TCR beta chain was captured by sequencing in a study of radiotherapy plus CTLA-4 blockade in lung cancer. The method was immunoSEQ multiplex PCR; TCRdb's version includes in-frame clones alone and lacks a portion of them. The table lists more than 80,000 clones, about 84% of them singletons. The germline CDR1 and CDR2 sequences are SNHLY and FYNNEI. Trimming removed 4 bases at V and 5 bases at J, with 11 bases between. This CDR3 has 13 residues. The specimen was peripheral blood, collected from a patient treated with radiotherapy plus ipilimumab. This TCR was recovered from a human donor with non-small cell lung cancer that progressed on radiotherapy plus ipilimumab. Some clones in this sample may be carry-over from other donors' samples. The chain carries TRBV2 and TRBJ2-5; TRBD2 is a possible D gene (6 bases). CDR3 DNA sequence: TGTGCCAGCAGTGCGGGGGTTTGGGAGACCCAGTACTTC. Its translation is CASSAGVWETQYF.